Sequencing of this T cell receptor (beta chain) was carried out in a study of blood T cell repertoires in COVID-19. Study summary: Spain, Italy and the United States supplied samples that represented acute and convalescent COVID-19. Nucleic acid was either cDNA or gDNA, and it came from T cells, B-cell-depleted T cells, or PBMCs.

The germline CDR1 and CDR2 sequences are LGHNT and FRNRAP. The CDR3 is made up of 13 amino acids. With 4 bases removed from V and 2 bases from J, the gap between germline ends came to 6 bases. Authors' methods: Counts of nucleated cells, estimated from reference gene primer amplification, were obtained. TCRdb's table, derived via immunoSEQ multiplex PCR, lists solely in-frame clones and lacks some. V, J and clone size are those of that table, while D and trimming were read from the DNA. The data contain just under 60,000 clones, less than 80% of them seen just once; the ten biggest clones take up less than 10%.

Sequencing input: peripheral blood. This TCR was recovered from a human donor in a cohort sampled during active COVID-19. The chain carries TRBV12-5 and TRBJ1-3, with D tentatively TRBD1 (5 bases). The CDR3 region has the DNA TGTGCTAGTGGTTCAGGGACTGGAAACACCATATATTTT. Its protein is CASGSGTGNTIYF.